This T cell receptor (beta chain) is from a study of blood T cell repertoires in COVID-19. Looking at the study overall: T cells, B-cell-depleted T cells, or PBMCs provided the cDNA or gDNA that served as material.

Using immunoSEQ multiplex PCR, the repertoire was profiled, and TCRdb retains in-frame clones only, with some absent. Of over 200,000 clones listed, about 91% are singletons. This sequence originates from a man younger than 45 with acute or convalescent COVID-19. The sequencing sample was made of peripheral blood.

CDR3 region: CASSGGLSEQFF. The CDR3 DNA sequence: TGTGCCAGCAGTGGAGGACTATCTGAGCAGTTCTTC. The chain uses TRBV25-1 and TRBJ2-1, with D tentatively TRBD2 (6 bases). This CDR3 has 12 residues. V lost 4 bases to trimming and J lost 9 bases, with 10 bases between them. From germline, CDR1 is MGHDK and CDR2 SYGVNS.